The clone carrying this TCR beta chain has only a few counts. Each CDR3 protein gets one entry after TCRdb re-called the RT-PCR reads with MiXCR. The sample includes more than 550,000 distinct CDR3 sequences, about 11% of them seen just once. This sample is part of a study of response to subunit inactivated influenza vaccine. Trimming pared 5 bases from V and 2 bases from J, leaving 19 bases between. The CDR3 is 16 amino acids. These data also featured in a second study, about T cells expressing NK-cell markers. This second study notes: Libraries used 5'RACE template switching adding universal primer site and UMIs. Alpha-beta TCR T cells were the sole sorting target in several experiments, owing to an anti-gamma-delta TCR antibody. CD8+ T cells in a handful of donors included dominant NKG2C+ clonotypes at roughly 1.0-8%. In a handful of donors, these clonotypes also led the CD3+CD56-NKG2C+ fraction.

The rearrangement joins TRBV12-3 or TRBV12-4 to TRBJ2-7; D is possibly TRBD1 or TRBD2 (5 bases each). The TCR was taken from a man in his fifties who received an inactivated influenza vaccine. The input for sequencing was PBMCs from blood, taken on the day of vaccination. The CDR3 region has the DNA TGTGCCAGCAGTAACGGGGCCAGGGCCTTGCCCTACGAGCAGTACTTC. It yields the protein CASSNGARALPYEQYF.